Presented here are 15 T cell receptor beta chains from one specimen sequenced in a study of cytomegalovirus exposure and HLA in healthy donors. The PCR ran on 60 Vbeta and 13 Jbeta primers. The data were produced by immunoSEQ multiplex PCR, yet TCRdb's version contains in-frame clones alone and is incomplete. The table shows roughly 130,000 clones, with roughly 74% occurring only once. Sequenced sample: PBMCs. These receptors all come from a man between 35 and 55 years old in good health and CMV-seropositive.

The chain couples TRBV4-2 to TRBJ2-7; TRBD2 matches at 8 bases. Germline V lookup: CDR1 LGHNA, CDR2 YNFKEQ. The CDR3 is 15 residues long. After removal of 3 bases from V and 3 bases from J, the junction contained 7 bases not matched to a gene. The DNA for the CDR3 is TGTGCCAGCAGCCAGACAGCGGGAGTAAACTACGAGCAGTACTTC. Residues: CASSQTAGVNYEQYF.

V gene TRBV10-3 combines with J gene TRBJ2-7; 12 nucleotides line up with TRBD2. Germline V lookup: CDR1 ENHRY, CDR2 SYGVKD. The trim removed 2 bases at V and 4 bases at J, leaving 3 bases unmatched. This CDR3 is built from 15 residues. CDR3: CAISETSGRSYEQYF. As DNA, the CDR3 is TGTGCCATCAGTGAGACTAGCGGGAGGTCTTACGAGCAGTACTTC.

CDR3 sequence (DNA): TGTGCCAGCGGATTTGACCGGGTGTACGAGCAGTACTTC. As protein: CASGFDRVYEQYF. The V gene is TRBV6-5, the J gene TRBJ2-7; no definite D call. CDR3 length equals 13 residues. Germline CDR1 reads MNHEY; CDR2 reads SVGAGI. V shed 8 bases and J shed 4 bases, with 15 bases lying between them.

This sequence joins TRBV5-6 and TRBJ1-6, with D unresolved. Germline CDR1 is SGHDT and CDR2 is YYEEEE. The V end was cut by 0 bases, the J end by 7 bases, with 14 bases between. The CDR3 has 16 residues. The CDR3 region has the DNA TGTGCCAGCAGCTTGGGGAGGGCTGAAAGGAATTCACCCCTCCACTTT. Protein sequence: CASSLGRAERNSPLHF.

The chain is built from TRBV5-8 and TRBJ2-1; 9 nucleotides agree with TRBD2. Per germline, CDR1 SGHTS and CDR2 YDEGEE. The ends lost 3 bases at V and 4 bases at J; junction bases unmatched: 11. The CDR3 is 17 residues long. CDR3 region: CASSWGALAGTYNEQFF. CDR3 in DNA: TGTGCCAGCAGCTGGGGGGCGCTAGCGGGAACATACAATGAGCAGTTCTTC.

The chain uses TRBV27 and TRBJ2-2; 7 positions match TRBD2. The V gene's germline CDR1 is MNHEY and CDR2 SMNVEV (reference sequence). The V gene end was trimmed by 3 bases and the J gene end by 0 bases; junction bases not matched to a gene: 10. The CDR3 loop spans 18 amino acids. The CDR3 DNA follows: TGTGCCAGCAGTTTCCAAATCGGGGGGAAACCGAACACCGGGGAGCTGTTTTTT. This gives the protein CASSFQIGGKPNTGELFF.

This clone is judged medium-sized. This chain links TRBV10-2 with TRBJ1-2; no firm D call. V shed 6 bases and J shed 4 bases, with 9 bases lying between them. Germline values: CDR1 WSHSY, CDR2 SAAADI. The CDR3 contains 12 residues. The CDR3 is CASRAGIYGYTF. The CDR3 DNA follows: TGCGCCAGCAGGGCGGGCATCTATGGCTACACCTTC.

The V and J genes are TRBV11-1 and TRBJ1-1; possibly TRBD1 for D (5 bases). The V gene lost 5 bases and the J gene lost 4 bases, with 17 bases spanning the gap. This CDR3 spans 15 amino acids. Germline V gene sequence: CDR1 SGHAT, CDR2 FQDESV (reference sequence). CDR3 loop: CASSPRREKGTEAFF. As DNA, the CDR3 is TGTGCCAGCAGCCCCCGCAGGGAAAAAGGCACTGAAGCTTTCTTT.

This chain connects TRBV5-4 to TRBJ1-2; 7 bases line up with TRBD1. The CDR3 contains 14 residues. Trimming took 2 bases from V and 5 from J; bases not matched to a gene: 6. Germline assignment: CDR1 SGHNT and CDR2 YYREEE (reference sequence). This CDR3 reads CASSFKGALYGYTF. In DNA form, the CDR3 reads TGTGCCAGCAGCTTCAAGGGGGCCCTGTATGGCTACACCTTC.

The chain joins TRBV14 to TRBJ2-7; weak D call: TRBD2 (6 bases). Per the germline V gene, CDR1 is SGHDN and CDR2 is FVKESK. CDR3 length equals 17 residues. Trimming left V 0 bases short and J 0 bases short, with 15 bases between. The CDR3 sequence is CASSQEWPAGSSYEQYF. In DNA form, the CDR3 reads TGTGCCAGCAGCCAAGAATGGCCCGCGGGGAGCTCCTACGAGCAGTACTTC.

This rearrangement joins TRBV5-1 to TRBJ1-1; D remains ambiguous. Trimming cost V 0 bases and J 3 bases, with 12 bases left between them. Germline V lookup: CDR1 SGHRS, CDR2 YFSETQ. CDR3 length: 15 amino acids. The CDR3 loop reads CASSLAGGWHTEAFF. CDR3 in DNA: TGCGCCAGCAGCTTGGCCGGAGGGTGGCACACTGAAGCTTTCTTT.

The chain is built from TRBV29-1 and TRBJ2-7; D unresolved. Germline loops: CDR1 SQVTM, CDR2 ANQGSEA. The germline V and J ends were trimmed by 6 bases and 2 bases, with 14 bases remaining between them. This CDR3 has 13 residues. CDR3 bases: TGCAGCGTATATGTCGAGGTGACCTACGAGCAGTACTTC. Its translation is CSVYVEVTYEQYF.

CDR3 DNA: TGTGCCAGCAGTTCCCTCGCGGGAGGGCCAGAGACCCAGTACTTC. Protein: CASSSLAGGPETQYF. This rearrangement joins TRBV27 to TRBJ2-5; 9 bases are shared with TRBD2. The length of the CDR3 is 15 residues. Germline V gene lookup returns CDR1 MNHEY and CDR2 SMNVEV (reference sequence). V gave up 4 bases and J gave up 4 bases; unmatched junction bases: 7.

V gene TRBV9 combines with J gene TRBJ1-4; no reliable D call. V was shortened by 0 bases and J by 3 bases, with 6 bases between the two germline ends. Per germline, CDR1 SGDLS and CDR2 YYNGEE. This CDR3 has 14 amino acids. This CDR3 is CASSVGGSNEKLFF. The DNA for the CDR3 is TGTGCCAGCAGCGTAGGAGGGTCTAATGAAAAACTGTTTTTT.

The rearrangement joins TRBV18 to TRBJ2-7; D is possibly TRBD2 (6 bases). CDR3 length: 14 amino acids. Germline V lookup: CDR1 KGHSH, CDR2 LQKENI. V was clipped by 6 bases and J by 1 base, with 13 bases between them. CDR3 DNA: TGTGCCAGCTCGCAATTAGCGGATTCCTACGAGCAGTACTTC. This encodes CASSQLADSYEQYF.